This is a list of T cell receptor beta chains from one sample in a study of T cell repertoires in cytomegalovirus infection. TCRdb passed the reads through MiXCR, listing each CDR3 protein once. The table includes roughly 920,000 distinct CDR3 sequences, around 30% detected once. These receptors have no identified antigens. The source was cultured CD8+ T cells from PBMCs, collected from culture after CMV antigen stimulation. All receptors come from a human donor in good health (CMV status not recorded). Some clones in this sample may be carry-over from other donors' samples. The CDR3 runs from the conserved cysteine through the conserved F or W. The D gene is left open where the match is weak. Clone size is given for some rows only: seen once, a few or many times, or a class if the clone is expanded.

CDR3nt: TGTGCCAGCAGTTCGGTGAAGGGGTTTACCTACAATGAGCAGTTCTTC
CDR3aa: CASSSVKGFTYNEQFF
v_gene: TRBV6-2/TRBV6-3
len: 16
abundance: NA
d_gene: NA
j_gene: TRBJ2-1

CDR3nt: TGTGCCAGCAGCGTCCGGGACGCAAAACTTAGGGACTATGGCTACACCTTC
CDR3aa: CASSVRDAKLRDYGYTF
v_gene: TRBV7-9
len: 17
abundance: NA
d_gene: NA
j_gene: TRBJ1-2

CDR3nt: TGTGCCAGCAGCGCCATACGGGCAGGGGGCGAAAATGGCTACACCTTC
CDR3aa: CASSAIRAGGENGYTF
v_gene: TRBV7-6
len: 16
abundance: few
d_gene: TRBD1
j_gene: TRBJ1-2

CDR3nt: TGCAGTGCTAGAGACGACACGGGACAGGTCTCCTACAATGAGCAGTTCTTC
CDR3aa: CSARDDTGQVSYNEQFF
v_gene: TRBV20-1
len: 17
abundance: NA
d_gene: TRBD1
j_gene: TRBJ2-1

CDR3nt: TGTGCCAGCAGCCACGCAGGGTTTGAGCAGTTCTTC
CDR3aa: CASSHAGFEQFF
v_gene: TRBV5-6
len: 12
abundance: NA
d_gene: NA
j_gene: TRBJ2-1

CDR3nt: TGCGCCAGCAGCCAAGATCGGGACACCAACTATGGCTACACCTTC
CDR3aa: CASSQDRDTNYGYTF
v_gene: TRBV4-1
len: 15
abundance: NA
d_gene: NA
j_gene: TRBJ1-2

CDR3nt: TGCAGCGTCTGTTGGGGGGAAGCTTTCTTT
CDR3aa: CSVCWGEAFF
v_gene: TRBV29-1
len: 10
abundance: few
d_gene: NA
j_gene: TRBJ1-1

CDR3nt: TGTGCCAGCAGTTTAGCGGGACAACTTAATTCACCCCTCCACTTT
CDR3aa: CASSLAGQLNSPLHF
v_gene: TRBV12-3/TRBV12-4
len: 15
abundance: few
d_gene: NA
j_gene: TRBJ1-6

CDR3nt: TGTGCCAGCACCTTGACTAGTCCTACCGGGGAGCTGTTTTTT
CDR3aa: CASTLTSPTGELFF
v_gene: TRBV6-2/TRBV6-3
len: 14
abundance: few
d_gene: NA
j_gene: TRBJ2-2

CDR3nt: TGCGCCAGCAGCTCCGACAGAAACAATGAAAAACTGTTTTTT
CDR3aa: CASSSDRNNEKLFF
v_gene: TRBV5-1
len: 14
abundance: NA
d_gene: NA
j_gene: TRBJ1-4

CDR3nt: TGTGCCAGTAGTATCCGGGACAGGGGAGGAATCGAGACCCAGTACTTC
CDR3aa: CASSIRDRGGIETQYF
v_gene: TRBV19
len: 16
abundance: NA
d_gene: TRBD1
j_gene: TRBJ2-5

CDR3nt: TGCGCCAGCAGCCAAGACCGTCGAGCGGGGGTAGAATTCTTC
CDR3aa: CASSQDRRAGVEFF
v_gene: TRBV4-1
len: 14
abundance: NA
d_gene: TRBD2
j_gene: TRBJ2-1

CDR3nt: TGCGCCAGCAGATTTCAGGGAACATACACTGAAGCTTTCTTT
CDR3aa: CASRFQGTYTEAFF
v_gene: TRBV5-1
len: 14
abundance: NA
d_gene: NA
j_gene: TRBJ1-1

CDR3nt: TGTGCCAGCAGTTACCCCTCGATCCTATACGAGCAGTACTTC
CDR3aa: CASSYPSILYEQYF
v_gene: TRBV6-2/TRBV6-3
len: 14
abundance: NA
d_gene: NA
j_gene: TRBJ2-7

CDR3nt: TGTGCCAGTAGTATAACAGAATCCTATAATTCACCCCTCCACTTT
CDR3aa: CASSITESYNSPLHF
v_gene: TRBV19
len: 15
abundance: NA
d_gene: NA
j_gene: TRBJ1-6

CDR3nt: TGTGCCAGCAGCTTAGGGGGCGGACGCTACTCCTACAATGAGCAGTTCTTC
CDR3aa: CASSLGGGRYSYNEQFF
v_gene: TRBV7-2
len: 17
abundance: NA
d_gene: NA
j_gene: TRBJ2-1

CDR3nt: TGTGCCAGCAGTTACTCGATCGGGTACGAGCAGTACTTC
CDR3aa: CASSYSIGYEQYF
v_gene: TRBV6-2/TRBV6-3
len: 13
abundance: NA
d_gene: NA
j_gene: TRBJ2-7

CDR3nt: TGTGCCAGCAGTTTTTCGCCGACAGGGCAAGAGACCCAGTACTTC
CDR3aa: CASSFSPTGQETQYF
v_gene: TRBV12-3/TRBV12-4
len: 15
abundance: NA
d_gene: TRBD1
j_gene: TRBJ2-5

CDR3nt: TGTGCCAGCAGAAATACGGACAGGGGGCTCCCAGATACGCAGTATTTT
CDR3aa: CASRNTDRGLPDTQYF
v_gene: TRBV6-5
len: 16
abundance: few
d_gene: TRBD1
j_gene: TRBJ2-3

CDR3nt: TGTGCCAGCAGACTCACAGGTGTCGGGGAGCTGTTTTTT
CDR3aa: CASRLTGVGELFF
v_gene: TRBV6-6
len: 13
abundance: few
d_gene: NA
j_gene: TRBJ2-2

CDR3nt: TGCAGTGCTAGAGAGCAGGGGAGTGTTGGAAACACCATATATTTT
CDR3aa: CSAREQGSVGNTIYF
v_gene: TRBV20-1
len: 15
abundance: few
d_gene: NA
j_gene: TRBJ1-3

CDR3nt: TGTGCCAGCAGCTTAAACAGGGGGGAGACCCAGTACTTC
CDR3aa: CASSLNRGETQYF
v_gene: TRBV7-9
len: 13
abundance: many
d_gene: TRBD1
j_gene: TRBJ2-5

CDR3nt: TGCGCCAGCAGCTTGGCGGGGATCTCCTACGAGCAGTACTTC
CDR3aa: CASSLAGISYEQYF
v_gene: TRBV5-1
len: 14
abundance: few
d_gene: NA
j_gene: TRBJ2-7

CDR3nt: TGTGCCAGCAGCCTCCCCGGGCTCTCAGCTAACTATGGCTACACCTTC
CDR3aa: CASSLPGLSANYGYTF
v_gene: TRBV7-9
len: 16
abundance: NA
d_gene: NA
j_gene: TRBJ1-2

CDR3nt: TGTGCCAGCAGTTACGCAGGGACTAGCGGGGGGCTATTGAGAGAGACCCAGTACTTC
CDR3aa: CASSYAGTSGGLLRETQYF
v_gene: TRBV6-5
len: 19
abundance: many
d_gene: TRBD2
j_gene: TRBJ2-5